A single sample is the source of the 22 T cell receptor beta chains below, sequenced in a study of shared clonotypes between healthy human individuals. Profiling relied on immunoSEQ multiplex PCR, and the TCRdb table lists in-frame clones only, not all of them. The sample has over 400,000 clones, roughly 80% seen once. The sequencing input was PBMCs. These receptors came from a woman in her thirties or forties in good health. Some clones in this sample may be carry-over from other donors' samples.

The chain couples TRBV7-2 to TRBJ1-4, with 9 bases aligning to TRBD1. This CDR3 contains 17 residues. V lost 5 bases, J lost 5 bases, and 12 bases stayed unmatched. Per the germline V gene, CDR1 is SGHTA and CDR2 is FQGNSA. The CDR3: CASSPGLSGTGNEKLFF. CDR3 sequence (DNA): TGTGCCAGCAGCCCGGGTCTATCCGGGACAGGGAATGAAAAACTGTTTTTT.

CDR3 DNA sequence: TGTGCCAGTAGTATGGCATTCGACTATGGCTACACCTTC. Protein: CASSMAFDYGYTF. This chain links TRBV19 with TRBJ1-2; the D is unclear. Germline CDR1 reads LNHDA; CDR2 reads SQIVND (reference sequence). The CDR3 totals 13 residues. The V gene lost 3 bases and the J gene lost 3 bases, with 8 bases spanning the gap.

On this clone itself: This likely stems from a read error, as it lies one base from a far larger clone. This sequence joins TRBV6-1 and TRBJ1-1, with 9 bases identical to TRBD1. Trimming removed 0 bases from V and 11 bases from J; junction bases left unmatched: 10. The CDR3 spans 15 residues. Germline V gene sequence: CDR1 MNHNS, CDR2 SASEGT. The CDR3 reads CASSEAGTGQVTAFF. The CDR3 region has the DNA TGTGCCAGCAGTGAAGCGGGGACAGGGCAGGTTACGGCTTTCTTT.

Regarding this clone: With only one base between it and a far larger clone, this is likely a read error. Within the sample, other DNA sequences also encode this same CDR3. This chain links TRBV7-9 with TRBJ1-1; D unresolved. The V gene lost 1 base and the J gene lost 3 bases, with 12 bases spanning the gap. CDR3 length: 15 amino acids. Germline V CDR1 and CDR2: SEHNR, FQNEAQ (reference sequence). The CDR3 DNA is TGTGCCAGCAGCTTAGACGGTGCTTCGTACACTGAAGCTTTCTTT. Translating gives CASSLDGASYTEAFF.

This chain joins TRBV7-9 and TRBJ2-1; D remains unclear. Germline assignment: CDR1 SEHNR and CDR2 FQNEAQ (reference sequence). The V end lost 2 bases, the J end lost 0 bases, and 11 bases lay between the germline ends. The CDR3 runs to 16 residues. The CDR3 sequence: CASSLLHGSSYNEQFF. Written as DNA, the CDR3 is TGTGCCAGCAGCTTATTACACGGAAGCTCCTACAATGAGCAGTTCTTC.

The CDR3 DNA follows: TGTGCCAGCAGCGTAGCGGGATACAGAGAAAACATTCAGTACTTC. Protein product: CASSVAGYRENIQYF. The chain employs TRBV9 and TRBJ2-4, with a weak D call TRBD2 (5 bases). CDR3 length equals 15 residues. The V end lost 0 bases, the J end lost 5 bases, and 12 bases lay between the germline ends. Germline V gives CDR1 SGDLS, CDR2 YYNGEE.

This clone occurred once. V is TRBV11-2 and J is TRBJ1-2; TRBD1 matches at 10 bases. This CDR3 comprises 16 residues. Germline loops: CDR1 SGHAT, CDR2 FQNNGV. The trim removed 5 bases at V and 4 bases at J, leaving 10 bases unmatched. CDR3: CASSATRDRGIYGYTF. The CDR3 region has the DNA TGTGCCAGCAGCGCTACCCGGGACAGGGGAATCTATGGCTACACCTTC.

For this clone: This may come from a read error, since a much larger clone is one base off. The genes are TRBV13 and TRBJ1-6; TRBD1 matches 8 bases. The V gene end was trimmed by 0 bases and the J gene end by 12 bases; junction bases not matched to a gene: 7. CDR3 length equals 15 residues. Germline CDR1 PRHDT, CDR2 FYEKMQ (reference sequence). The CDR3 loop reads CASSLGDREYLPLHF. CDR3 nucleotides: TGTGCCAGCAGCTTAGGGGACAGGGAGTATTTACCCCTCCACTTT.

The chain links TRBV7-3 to TRBJ2-1, with D possibly being TRBD1 or TRBD2 (6 bases each). The CDR3 length is 15 residues. Trimming shortened V by 5 bases and J by 6 bases, and 17 bases separated the two germline ends. Germline V CDR1 and CDR2: SGHTA, FQGTGA. The CDR3 here is CASSAQGGDSNEQFF. Written as DNA, the CDR3 is TGTGCCAGCAGCGCACAGGGTGGGGACTCCAATGAGCAGTTCTTC.

The chain combines TRBV19 with TRBJ2-2; 11 bases fit TRBD1. Germline V gene sequence: CDR1 LNHDA, CDR2 SQIVND (reference sequence). Germline trimming cut 5 bases from V and 7 bases from J; bases unmatched to any gene: 9. The CDR3 is 16 amino acids. The CDR3 region is CASSLTTGQGDGELFF. The CDR3 bases are TGTGCCAGTAGTCTGACCACGGGACAGGGGGACGGGGAGCTGTTTTTT. Looking up the rest from reference TRBV19 and TRBJ2-2 gives the full variable domain: DGGITQSPKYLFRKEGQNVTLSCEQNLNHDAMYWYRQDPGQGLRLIYYSQIVNDFQKGDIAEGYSVSREKKESFPLTVTSAQKNPTAFYLCASSLTTGQGDGELFFGEGSRLTVL.

This chain uses TRBV19 with TRBJ2-7; a weak D match, TRBD2 (6 bases). Germline V gene data show CDR1 as LNHDA and CDR2 as SQIVND (reference sequence). The CDR3 contains 14 residues. V was trimmed by 3 bases and J by 6 bases, leaving 15 bases between them. The CDR3 spells CASSIRGQGGEQYF. CDR3 DNA sequence: TGTGCCAGTAGTATCCGTGGGCAGGGAGGCGAGCAGTACTTC. Full variable domain (missing parts from reference TRBV19 and TRBJ2-7): DGGITQSPKYLFRKEGQNVTLSCEQNLNHDAMYWYRQDPGQGLRLIYYSQIVNDFQKGDIAEGYSVSREKKESFPLTVTSAQKNPTAFYLCASSIRGQGGEQYFGPGTRLTVT.

This rearrangement joins TRBV19 to TRBJ2-3; unclear D gene. Trimming removed 6 bases at V and 0 bases at J, with 7 bases between. The length of the CDR3 is 13 residues. The V gene's germline CDR1 is LNHDA and CDR2 SQIVND (reference sequence). The CDR3 sequence is CASRERSTDTQYF. The CDR3 region has the DNA TGTGCCAGTAGGGAGCGAAGCACAGATACGCAGTATTTT.

J is TRBJ2-3 and V is TRBV5-1; TRBD2 aligns across 11 bases. J was trimmed by 3 bases and V by 4 bases; bases with no gene match: 7. This CDR3 has 16 residues. Germline V CDR1 and CDR2: SGHRS, YFSETQ. CDR3 residues: CASSPSTSGTTDTQYF. The CDR3 nucleotides read TGCGCCAGCAGCCCCTCGACTAGCGGGACGACAGATACGCAGTATTTT.

As for this clone: Other DNA sequences within the sample encode an identical CDR3. The V call is TRBV6-6, the J call TRBJ1-1; no firm D call. Per the germline V gene, CDR1 is MNHNY and CDR2 is SVGAGI (reference sequence). The V end lost 0 bases, the J end lost 0 bases, and 2 bases lay between the germline ends. CDR3 length: 13 amino acids. CDR3 in amino acids: CASSYSLNTEAFF. The CDR3 nucleotides read TGTGCCAGCAGTTACTCCTTGAACACTGAAGCTTTCTTT.

The rearrangement links TRBV28 to TRBJ1-1; a weak D match, TRBD1 (6 bases). V was pared by 5 bases and J by 4 bases, with 14 bases between. Germline V gives CDR1 MDHEN, CDR2 SYDVKM. The CDR3 runs to 14 residues. The CDR3 is CASSPHREATEAFF. The DNA for the CDR3 is TGTGCCAGCAGTCCCCACAGGGAGGCCACTGAAGCTTTCTTT. Full variable domain (rest looked up from reference TRBV28 and TRBJ1-1): DVKVTQSSRYLVKRTGEKVFLECVQDMDHENMFWYRQDPGLGLRLIYFSYDVKMKEKGDIPEGYSVSREKKERFSLILESASTNQTSMYLCASSPHREATEAFFGQGTRLTVV.

Of note for this clone: A far larger clone is one nucleotide away, so this likely arose from a read error. Other DNA sequences from this sample encode an identical CDR3 as well. The V call is TRBV6-1, the J call TRBJ1-2; D is unclear. Germline V lookup: CDR1 MNHNS, CDR2 SASEGT. The CDR3 consists of 11 residues. The CDR3 loop reads CASRLDYGYTF. CDR3 bases: TGTGCCAGCCGCCTCGACTATGGCTACACCTTT.

The rearrangement links TRBV30 to TRBJ2-7; D may be TRBD1 (6 bases). CDR3 length: 14 residues. Germline CDR1 is GTSNPN and CDR2 is SVGIG (reference sequence). With 0 bases removed from V and 0 bases from J, the gap between germline ends came to 9 bases. The CDR3 spells CAWSVRGSSYEQYF. In DNA, the CDR3 is TGTGCCTGGAGTGTAAGGGGGAGCTCCTACGAGCAGTACTTC.

For this clone: Different DNA sequences within this sample yield the same CDR3. CDR3 coding DNA: TGTGCCTGGAGTGGGACCACCTACGAGCAGTACTTC. Protein product: CAWSGTTYEQYF. V gene TRBV30 combines with J gene TRBJ2-7; no clear D. Trimming took off 1 base at V and 2 bases at J, with 6 bases between the two ends. This CDR3 comprises 12 residues. Germline CDR1 reads GTSNPN; CDR2 reads SVGIG (reference sequence).

The chain combines TRBV2 with TRBJ1-1, with 7 nucleotides matching TRBD1. CDR1 and CDR2 from the germline V gene are SNHLY and FYNNEI. The CDR3 has 12 residues. V was clipped by 6 bases and J by 6 bases; unmatched bases: 4. DNA of the CDR3: TGTGCCAGCAGCGGGGACAGCTCTGAAGCTTTCTTT. Protein: CASSGDSSEAFF.

V gene TRBV7-7 combines with J gene TRBJ2-1; D not resolved. This CDR3 comprises 13 residues. The V end was cut by 1 base, the J end by 6 bases, with 7 bases between. Germline CDR1 reads SSHAT; CDR2 reads FNYEAQ (reference sequence). For the CDR3, the DNA is TGTGCCAGCAGCTTAGGTCTGAGCAATGAGCAGTTCTTC. It codes for CASSLGLSNEQFF.

Points on this clone: This is likely an artifact of a read error, given a far larger clone one base away. This likely comes from a read error, as the CDR3 has no conserved phenylalanine or tryptophan at its end. V gene TRBV7-2 combines with J gene TRBJ2-3, with no clear D. The V end was cut by 3 bases, the J end by 0 bases, with 10 bases between. The CDR3 is 15 residues long. Germline assignment: CDR1 SGHTA and CDR2 FQGNSA. The CDR3 protein is CASSFRHPSTDTQYV. The CDR3 DNA follows: TGTGCCAGCAGCTTCCGACACCCGAGCACAGATACGCAGTATGTT.

The rearrangement links TRBV7-9 to TRBJ2-7; D gene unclear. Germline lookup yields CDR1 SEHNR and CDR2 FQNEAQ (reference sequence). The CDR3 loop spans 13 amino acids. Deletions cut 5 bases from V and 0 bases from J, with 8 bases between. CDR3 bases: TGTGCCAGCAGCCCGCTTAGCTCCTACGAGCAGTACTTC. Residues: CASSPLSSYEQYF.